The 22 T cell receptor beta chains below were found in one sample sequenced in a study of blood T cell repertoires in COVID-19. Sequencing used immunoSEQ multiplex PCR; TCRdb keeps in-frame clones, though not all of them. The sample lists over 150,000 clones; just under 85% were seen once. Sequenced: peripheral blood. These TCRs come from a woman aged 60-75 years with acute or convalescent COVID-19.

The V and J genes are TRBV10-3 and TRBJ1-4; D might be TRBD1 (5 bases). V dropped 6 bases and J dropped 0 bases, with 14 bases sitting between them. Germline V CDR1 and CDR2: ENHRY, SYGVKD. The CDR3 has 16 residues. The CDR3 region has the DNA TGTGCCATCAGCCAAACTGACAGTTCAACTAATGAAAAACTGTTTTTT. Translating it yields CAISQTDSSTNEKLFF.

CDR3 coding DNA: TGTGCCAGCATTCCAGGGAGGGCAAGAGATACGCAGTATTTT. Its translation: CASIPGRARDTQYF. This rearrangement joins TRBV5-5 to TRBJ2-3; 7 bases agree with TRBD2. J gave up 5 bases and V 6 bases, and 9 bases lay outside the gene matches. The CDR3 length is 14 residues. CDR1 and CDR2 (germline): SGHKS, YYEKEE (reference sequence).

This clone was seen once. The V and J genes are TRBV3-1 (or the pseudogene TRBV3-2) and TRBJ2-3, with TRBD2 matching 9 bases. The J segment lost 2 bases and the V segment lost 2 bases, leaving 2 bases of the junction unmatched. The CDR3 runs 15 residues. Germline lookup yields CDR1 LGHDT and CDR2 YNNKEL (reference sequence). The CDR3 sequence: CASSQLAGVTDTQYF. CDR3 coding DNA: TGTGCCAGCAGCCAATTAGCGGGGGTCACAGATACGCAGTATTTT.

DNA of the CDR3: TGTGCCAGCAGCTCACAGGGACTACACACTGAAGCTTTCTTT. This encodes CASSSQGLHTEAFF. The V and J genes are TRBV7-2 and TRBJ1-1, with a possible D match to TRBD1 (6 bases). The CDR3 sequence is 14 residues long. The V and J ends lost 4 bases and 3 bases respectively, with 12 bases between them. Germline-derived CDR1 and CDR2 are SGHTA and FQGNSA.

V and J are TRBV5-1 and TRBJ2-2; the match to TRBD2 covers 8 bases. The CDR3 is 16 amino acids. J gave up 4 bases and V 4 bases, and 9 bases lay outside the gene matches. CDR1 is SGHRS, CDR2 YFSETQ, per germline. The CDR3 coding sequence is TGCGCCAGCAGCACCCGGGGTAGCGGGGCCACCGGGGAGCTGTTTTTT. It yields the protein CASSTRGSGATGELFF. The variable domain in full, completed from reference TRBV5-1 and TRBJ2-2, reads KAGVTQTPRYLIKTRGQQVTLSCSPISGHRSVSWYQQTPGQGLQFLFEYFSETQRNKGNFPGRFSGRQFSNSRSEMNVSTLELGDSALYLCASSTRGSGATGELFFGEGSRLTVL.

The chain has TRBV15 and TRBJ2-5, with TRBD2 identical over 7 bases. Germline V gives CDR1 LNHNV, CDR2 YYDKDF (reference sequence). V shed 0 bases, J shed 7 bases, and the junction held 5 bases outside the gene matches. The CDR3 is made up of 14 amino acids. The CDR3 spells CATSRDLVAGTQYF. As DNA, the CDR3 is TGTGCCACCAGCAGAGATTTGGTAGCGGGGACCCAGTACTTC.

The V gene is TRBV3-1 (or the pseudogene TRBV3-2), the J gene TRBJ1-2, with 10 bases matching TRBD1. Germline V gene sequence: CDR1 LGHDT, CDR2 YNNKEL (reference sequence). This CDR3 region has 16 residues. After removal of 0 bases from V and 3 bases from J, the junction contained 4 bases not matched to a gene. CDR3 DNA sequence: TGTGCCAGCAGCCAAGAAGGGACAGGGGTGGACTATGGCTACACCTTC. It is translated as CASSQEGTGVDYGYTF.

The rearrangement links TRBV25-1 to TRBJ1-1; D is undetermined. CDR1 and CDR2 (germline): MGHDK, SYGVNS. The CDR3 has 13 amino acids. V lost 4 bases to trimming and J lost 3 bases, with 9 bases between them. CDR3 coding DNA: TGTGCCAGCAGTGGCACTCCACACACTGAAGCTTTCTTT. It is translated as CASSGTPHTEAFF.

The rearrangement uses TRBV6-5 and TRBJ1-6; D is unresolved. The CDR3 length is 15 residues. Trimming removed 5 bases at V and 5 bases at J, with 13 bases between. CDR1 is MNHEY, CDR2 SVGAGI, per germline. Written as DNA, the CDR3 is TGTGCCAGCAGTACCGATGAGGGTAATAATTCACCCCTCCACTTT. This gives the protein CASSTDEGNNSPLHF.

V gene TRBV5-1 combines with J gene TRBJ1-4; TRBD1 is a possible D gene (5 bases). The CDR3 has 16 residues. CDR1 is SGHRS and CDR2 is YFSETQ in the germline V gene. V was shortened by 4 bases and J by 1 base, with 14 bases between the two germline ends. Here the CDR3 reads CASSPMGRGTNEKLFF. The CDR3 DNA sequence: TGCGCCAGCAGCCCCATGGGGAGGGGAACTAATGAAAAACTGTTTTTT.

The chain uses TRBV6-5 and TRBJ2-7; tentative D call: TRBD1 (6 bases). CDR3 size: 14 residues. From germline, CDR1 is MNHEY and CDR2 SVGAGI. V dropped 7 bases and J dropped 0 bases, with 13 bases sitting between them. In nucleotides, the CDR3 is TGTGCCAGCAAGAGGACAGTTAGCTCCTACGAGCAGTACGTC. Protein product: CASKRTVSSYEQYV.

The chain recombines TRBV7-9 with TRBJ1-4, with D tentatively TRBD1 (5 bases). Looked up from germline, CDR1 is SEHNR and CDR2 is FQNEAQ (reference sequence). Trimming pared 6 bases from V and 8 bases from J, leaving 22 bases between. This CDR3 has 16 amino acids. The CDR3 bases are TGTGCCAGCAGACCTTTCCACGGGGGTGAAGGGGAAAAACTGTTTTTT. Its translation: CASRPFHGGEGEKLFF. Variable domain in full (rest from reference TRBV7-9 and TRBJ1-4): DTGVSQNPRHKITKRGQNVTFRCDPISEHNRLYWYRQTLGQGPEFLTYFQNEAQLEKSRLLSDRFSAERPKGSFSTLEIQRTEQGDSAMYLCASRPFHGGEGEKLFFGSGTQLSVL.

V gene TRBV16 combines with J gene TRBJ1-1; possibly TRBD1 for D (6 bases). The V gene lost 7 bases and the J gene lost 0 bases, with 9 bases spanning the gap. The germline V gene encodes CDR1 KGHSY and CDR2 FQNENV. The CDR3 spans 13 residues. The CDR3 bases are TGTGCCAGCACTTACAGGGTGAACACTGAAGCTTTCTTT. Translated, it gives CASTYRVNTEAFF.

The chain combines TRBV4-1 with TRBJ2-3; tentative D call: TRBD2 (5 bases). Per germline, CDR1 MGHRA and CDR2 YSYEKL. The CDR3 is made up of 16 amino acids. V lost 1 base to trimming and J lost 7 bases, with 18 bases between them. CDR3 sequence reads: CASSQGAEAGGHTQYF. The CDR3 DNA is TGCGCCAGCAGCCAAGGCGCGGAGGCGGGCGGACATACGCAGTATTTT.

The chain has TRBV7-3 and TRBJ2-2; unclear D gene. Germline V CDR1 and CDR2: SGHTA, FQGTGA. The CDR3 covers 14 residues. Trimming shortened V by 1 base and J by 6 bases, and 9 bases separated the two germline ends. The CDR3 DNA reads TGTGCCAGCAGCTTAAATCCCAGTCCCGGGGAGCTGTTTTTT. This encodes CASSLNPSPGELFF.

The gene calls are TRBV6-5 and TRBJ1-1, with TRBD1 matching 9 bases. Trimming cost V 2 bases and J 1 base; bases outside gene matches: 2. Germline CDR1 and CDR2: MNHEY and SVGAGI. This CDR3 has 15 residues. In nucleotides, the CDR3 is TGTGCCAGCAGTTACCAGGGACAGGGGAACACTGAAGCTTTCTTT. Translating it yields CASSYQGQGNTEAFF.

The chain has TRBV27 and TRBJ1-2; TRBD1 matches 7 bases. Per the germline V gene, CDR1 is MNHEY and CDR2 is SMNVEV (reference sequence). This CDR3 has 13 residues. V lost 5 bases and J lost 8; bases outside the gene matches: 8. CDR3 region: CASSNDRVRGYTF. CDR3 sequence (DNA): TGTGCCAGCAGTAACGACAGGGTGCGCGGCTACACCTTC.

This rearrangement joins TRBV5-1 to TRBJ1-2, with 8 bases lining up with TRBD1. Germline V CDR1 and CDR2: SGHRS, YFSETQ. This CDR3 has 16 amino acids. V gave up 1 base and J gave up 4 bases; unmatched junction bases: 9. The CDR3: CASSLTTWTGIYGYTF. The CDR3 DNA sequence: TGCGCCAGCAGCTTGACTACCTGGACAGGGATCTATGGCTACACCTTC.

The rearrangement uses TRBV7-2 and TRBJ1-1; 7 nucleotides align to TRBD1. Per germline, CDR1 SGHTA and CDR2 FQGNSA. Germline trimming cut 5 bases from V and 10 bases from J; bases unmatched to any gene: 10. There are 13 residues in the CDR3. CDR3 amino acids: CASSQGQSLTAFF. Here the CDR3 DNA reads TGTGCCAGCAGCCAGGGACAGAGCTTAACAGCTTTCTTT.

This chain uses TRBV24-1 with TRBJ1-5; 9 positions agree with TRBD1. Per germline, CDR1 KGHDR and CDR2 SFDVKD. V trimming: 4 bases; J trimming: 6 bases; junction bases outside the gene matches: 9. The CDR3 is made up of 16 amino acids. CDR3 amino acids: CATSDPAGTGTQPQHF. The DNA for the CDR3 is TGTGCCACCAGTGACCCTGCCGGGACAGGGACTCAGCCCCAGCATTTT.

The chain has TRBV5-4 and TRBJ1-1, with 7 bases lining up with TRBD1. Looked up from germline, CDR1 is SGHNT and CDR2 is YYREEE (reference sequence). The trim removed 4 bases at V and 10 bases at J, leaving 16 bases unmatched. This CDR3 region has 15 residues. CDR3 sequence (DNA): TGTGCCAGCAGCCTCGACAGGGACCAAAGCTGGGGAGCTTTCTTT. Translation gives CASSLDRDQSWGAFF.

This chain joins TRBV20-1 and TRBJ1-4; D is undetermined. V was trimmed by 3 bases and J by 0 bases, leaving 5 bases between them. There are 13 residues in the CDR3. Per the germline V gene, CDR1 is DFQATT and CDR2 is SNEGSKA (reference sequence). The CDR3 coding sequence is TGCAGTGCTAGTCTCGCAACTAATGAAAAACTGTTTTTT. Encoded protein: CSASLATNEKLFF.